This T cell receptor (beta chain) was recovered during a study of T cell repertoires in cytomegalovirus infection. Turning to the study itself: Well-studied HLA-B-restricted CMV epitopes were used in the study alongside recently identified HLA-C-restricted ones. TCR beta signatures that were public indicated CMV infection and matching HLA type.

TCRdb passed the reads through MiXCR, listing each CDR3 protein once. Among about 920,000 distinct CDR3 sequences listed, about a third were seen once. In regard to this clonotype: Its cognate antigen is unknown.

V shed 2 bases and J shed 2 bases, with 13 bases lying between them. The CDR3 extends over 16 amino acids. Germline V gene sequence: CDR1 SGHTA, CDR2 FQGTGA. The source of this sequence is a human donor in good health (CMV status not recorded). Some clones in this sample may be carry-over from other donors' samples. Source: cultured CD8+ T cells from PBMCs, taken from culture after CMV antigen stimulation. This rearrangement joins TRBV7-3 to TRBJ2-1; either TRBD1 or TRBD2 may supply D (5 bases each). The CDR3 loop reads CASSLGVQGPYNEQFF. DNA for the CDR3: TGTGCCAGCAGCTTAGGGGTCCAGGGACCCTACAATGAGCAGTTCTTC.